The entry below describes one T cell receptor (beta chain). No antigen is known for it. Repertoires were generated with immunoSEQ multiplex PCR, while TCRdb's copy carries only in-frame clones and drops some. The sample lists more than 45,000 clones; about 81% were seen once. These data are taken from a study of OX40 agonist ivuxolimab in advanced cancers. Study-wide findings and caveats: Low clonal expansion, among the lowest seen, marked partial responders at 0.1-3.0 mg/kg. Among the nonresponders, some also had low normalized T-cell clonal expansion. The authors did not determine the antigen specificity of the expanded peripheral T cells.

Germline V gene data show CDR1 as LNHDA and CDR2 as SQIVND (reference sequence). The V segment lost 2 bases and the J segment 5 bases; nucleotides outside the gene matches: 5. The CDR3 loop spans 15 amino acids. This receptor was taken from an adult with an advanced solid tumor such as melanoma, head and neck, liver or kidney cancer. Sequencing used CD4+ or CD8+ T cells sorted from blood, obtained in a trial of the OX40 agonist ivuxolimab. The rearrangement uses TRBV19 and TRBJ2-2, with TRBD2 identical over 7 bases. CDR3 bases: TGTGCCAGTAGTATATCTCGGGGAGGGACCGGGGAGCTGTTTTTT. This sequence encodes CASSISRGGTGELFF.